The clone carrying this TCR beta chain was recorded only once. The assay was immunoSEQ multiplex PCR, and TCRdb's table has in-frame clones only and misses some. Among about 190,000 clones listed, approximately 79% were seen once. These data come from a study of blood T cell repertoires in COVID-19. The V end was cut by 8 bases, the J end by 1 base, with 8 bases between. The V gene's germline CDR1 is MDHEN and CDR2 SYDVKM. CDR3 size: 12 residues. This chain links TRBV28 with TRBJ2-5, with D possibly being TRBD1 (5 bases). This receptor was taken from a woman aged 45-60 years with acute or convalescent COVID-19. Specimen: peripheral blood. CDR3 in DNA: TGTGCCAGCGGGGCTATCCAAGAGACCCAGTACTTC. Encoded protein: CASGAIQETQYF.